The TCR beta chain under discussion was sequenced for a study of lymphopenia after photon versus proton radiotherapy. Study-level findings and limits: After lymphocyte nadir, photon-treated repertoires showed oligoclonal expansion, especially CD8+ Temra. Relative stability marked proton patients; photon patients lost diversity and naive cells.

Regarding this clone: The target antigen is unknown.

The table came from immunoSEQ multiplex PCR; TCRdb's copy has only in-frame clones and leaves some out. The table records about 83,000 clones, around 82% of them present only once. This CDR3 spans 12 amino acids. V lost 2 bases and J lost 10, with 9 bases in between. Germline loops: CDR1 MNHEY, CDR2 SVGAGI. This chain connects TRBV6-5 to TRBJ2-1; no clear D. The sequences come from peripheral blood, collected from a patient treated with proton-based radiotherapy. The receptor was derived from a man aged 55 to 69 with pancreatic cancer. CDR3 DNA: TGTGCCAGCAGTTACAACGGCAGGGAGCAGTTCTTC. As protein: CASSYNGREQFF.